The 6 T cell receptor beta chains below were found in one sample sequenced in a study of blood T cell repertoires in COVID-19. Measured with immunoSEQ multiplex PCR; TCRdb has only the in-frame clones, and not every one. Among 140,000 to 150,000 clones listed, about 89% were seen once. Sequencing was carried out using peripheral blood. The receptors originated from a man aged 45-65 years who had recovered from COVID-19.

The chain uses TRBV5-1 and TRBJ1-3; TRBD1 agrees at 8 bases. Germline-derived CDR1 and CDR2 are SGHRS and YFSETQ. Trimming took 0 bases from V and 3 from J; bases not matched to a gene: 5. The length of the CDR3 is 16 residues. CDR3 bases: TGCGCCAGCAGCTTGGCTCAGGGGGCTGGTGGAAACACCATATATTTT. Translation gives CASSLAQGAGGNTIYF.

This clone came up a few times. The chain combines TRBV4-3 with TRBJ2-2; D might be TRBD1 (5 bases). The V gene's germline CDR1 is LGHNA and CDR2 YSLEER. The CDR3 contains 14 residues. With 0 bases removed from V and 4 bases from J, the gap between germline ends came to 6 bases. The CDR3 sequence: CASSQDRATGELFF. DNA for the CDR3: TGCGCCAGCAGCCAAGACAGGGCCACCGGGGAGCTGTTTTTT.

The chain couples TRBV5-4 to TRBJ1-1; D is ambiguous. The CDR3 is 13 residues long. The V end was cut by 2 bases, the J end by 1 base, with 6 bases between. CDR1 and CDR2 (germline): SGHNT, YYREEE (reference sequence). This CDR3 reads CASSLPGNTEAFF. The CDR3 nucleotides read TGTGCCAGCAGCTTACCAGGGAACACTGAAGCTTTCTTT.

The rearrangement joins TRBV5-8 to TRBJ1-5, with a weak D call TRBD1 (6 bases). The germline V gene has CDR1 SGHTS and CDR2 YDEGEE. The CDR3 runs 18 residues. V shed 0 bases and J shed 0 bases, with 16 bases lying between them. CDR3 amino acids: CASSLAGTSFYSNQPQHF. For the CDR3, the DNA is TGTGCCAGCAGCTTGGCCGGGACATCATTTTATAGCAATCAGCCCCAGCATTTT.

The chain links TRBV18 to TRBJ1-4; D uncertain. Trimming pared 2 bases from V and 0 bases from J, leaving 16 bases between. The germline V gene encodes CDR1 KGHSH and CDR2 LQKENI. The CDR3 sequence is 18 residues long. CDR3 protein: CASSPSPGRQATNEKLFF. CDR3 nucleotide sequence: TGTGCCAGCTCACCATCTCCAGGCCGACAAGCAACTAATGAAAAACTGTTTTTT.

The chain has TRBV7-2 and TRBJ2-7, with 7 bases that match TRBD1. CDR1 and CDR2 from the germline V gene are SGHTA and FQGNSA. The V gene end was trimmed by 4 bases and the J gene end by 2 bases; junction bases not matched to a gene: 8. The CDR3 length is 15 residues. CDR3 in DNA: TGTGCCAGCAGCTCCGGGACAGATCCTACCTACGAGCAGTACTTC. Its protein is CASSSGTDPTYEQYF.